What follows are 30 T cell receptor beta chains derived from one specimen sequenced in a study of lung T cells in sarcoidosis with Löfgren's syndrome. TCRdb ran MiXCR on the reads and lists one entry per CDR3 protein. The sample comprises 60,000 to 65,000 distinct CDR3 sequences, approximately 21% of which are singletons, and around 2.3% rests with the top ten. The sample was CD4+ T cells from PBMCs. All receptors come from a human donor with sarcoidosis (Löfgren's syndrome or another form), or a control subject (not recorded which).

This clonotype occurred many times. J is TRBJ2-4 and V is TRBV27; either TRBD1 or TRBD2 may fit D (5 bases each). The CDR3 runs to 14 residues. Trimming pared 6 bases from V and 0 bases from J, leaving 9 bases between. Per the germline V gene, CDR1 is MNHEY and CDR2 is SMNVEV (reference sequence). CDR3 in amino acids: CASSRELAKNIQYF. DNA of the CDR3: TGTGCCAGCAGCAGGGAGCTAGCCAAAAACATTCAGTACTTC.

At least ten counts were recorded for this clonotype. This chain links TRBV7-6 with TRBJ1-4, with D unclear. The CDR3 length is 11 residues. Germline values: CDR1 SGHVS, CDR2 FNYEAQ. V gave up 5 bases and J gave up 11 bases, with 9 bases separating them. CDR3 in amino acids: CASSRHDKLFF. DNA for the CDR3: TGTGCCAGCAGCCGCCACGATAAACTGTTTTTT.

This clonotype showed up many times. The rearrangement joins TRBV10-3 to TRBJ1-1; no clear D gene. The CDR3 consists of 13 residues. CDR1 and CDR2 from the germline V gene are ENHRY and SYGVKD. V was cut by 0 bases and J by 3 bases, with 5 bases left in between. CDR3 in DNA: TGTGCCATCAGTGAGTCTGTAGACACTGAAGCTTTCTTT. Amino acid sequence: CAISESVDTEAFF.

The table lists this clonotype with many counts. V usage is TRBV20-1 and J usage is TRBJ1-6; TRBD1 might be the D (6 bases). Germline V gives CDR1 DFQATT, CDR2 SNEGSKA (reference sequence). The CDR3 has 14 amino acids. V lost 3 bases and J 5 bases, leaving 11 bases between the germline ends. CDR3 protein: CSASLGHDNSPLHF. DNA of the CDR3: TGCAGTGCTAGCTTGGGACACGATAATTCACCCCTCCACTTT.

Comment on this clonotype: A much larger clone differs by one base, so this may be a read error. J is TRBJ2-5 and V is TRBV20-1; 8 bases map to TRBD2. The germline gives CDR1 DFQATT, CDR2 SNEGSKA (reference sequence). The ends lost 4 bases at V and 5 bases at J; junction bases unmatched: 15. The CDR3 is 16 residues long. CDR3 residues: CSANRGAGVPSETQYF. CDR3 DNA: TGCAGTGCTAACCGCGGAGCGGGAGTGCCTTCGGAGACCCAGTACTTC.

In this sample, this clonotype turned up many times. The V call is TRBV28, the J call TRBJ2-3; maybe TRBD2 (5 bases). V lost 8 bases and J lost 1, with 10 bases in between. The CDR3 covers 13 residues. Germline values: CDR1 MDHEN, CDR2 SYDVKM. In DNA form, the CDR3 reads TGTGCCAGCTCCCCCGGGGGCACAGATACGCAGTATTTT. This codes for CASSPGGTDTQYF.

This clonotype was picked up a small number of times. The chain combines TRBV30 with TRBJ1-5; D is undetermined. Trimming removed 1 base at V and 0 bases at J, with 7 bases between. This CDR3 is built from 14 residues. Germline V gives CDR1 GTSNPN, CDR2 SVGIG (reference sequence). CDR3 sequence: CAWSEGYSNQPQHF. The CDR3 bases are TGTGCCTGGAGTGAAGGCTATAGCAATCAGCCCCAGCATTTT.

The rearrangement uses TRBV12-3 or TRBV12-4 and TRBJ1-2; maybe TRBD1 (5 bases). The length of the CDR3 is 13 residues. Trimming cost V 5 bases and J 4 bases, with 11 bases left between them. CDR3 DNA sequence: TGTGCCAGCAGTACTACAGGCTCCTATGGCTACACCTTC. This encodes CASSTTGSYGYTF.

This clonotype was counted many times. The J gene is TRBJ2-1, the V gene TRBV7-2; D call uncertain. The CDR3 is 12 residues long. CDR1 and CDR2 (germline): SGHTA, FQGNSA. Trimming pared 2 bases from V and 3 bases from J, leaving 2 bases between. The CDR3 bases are TGTGCCAGCAGCTTAAACTACAATGAGCAGTTCTTC. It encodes CASSLNYNEQFF.

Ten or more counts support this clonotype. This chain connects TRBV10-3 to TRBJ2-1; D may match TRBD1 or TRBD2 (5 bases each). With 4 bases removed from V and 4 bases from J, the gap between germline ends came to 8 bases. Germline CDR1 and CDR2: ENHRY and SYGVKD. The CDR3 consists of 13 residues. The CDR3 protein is CAISGGVYNEQFF. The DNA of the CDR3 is TGTGCCATCAGTGGAGGGGTTTACAATGAGCAGTTCTTC.

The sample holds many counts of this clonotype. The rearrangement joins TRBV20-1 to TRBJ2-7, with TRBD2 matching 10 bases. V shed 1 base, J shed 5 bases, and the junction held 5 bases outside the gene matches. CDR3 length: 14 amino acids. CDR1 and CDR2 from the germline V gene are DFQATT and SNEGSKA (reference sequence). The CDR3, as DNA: TGCAGTGCTAGAGCAGCGGGGGGGCCCAACGAGCAGTACGTC. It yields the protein CSARAAGGPNEQYV.

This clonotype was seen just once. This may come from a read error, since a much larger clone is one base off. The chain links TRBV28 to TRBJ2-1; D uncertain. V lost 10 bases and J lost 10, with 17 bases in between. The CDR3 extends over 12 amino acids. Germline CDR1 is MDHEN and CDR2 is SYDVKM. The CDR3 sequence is CANYKPDGEQFF. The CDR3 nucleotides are TGTGCCAACTATAAGCCGGATGGGGAGCAGTTCTTC.

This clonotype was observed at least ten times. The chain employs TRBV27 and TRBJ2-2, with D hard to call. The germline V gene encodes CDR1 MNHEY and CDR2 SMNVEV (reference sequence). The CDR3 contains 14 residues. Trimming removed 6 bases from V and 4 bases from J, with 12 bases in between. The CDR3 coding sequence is TGTGCCAGCAGCCGCGACAAGTTCACCGGGGAGCTGTTTTTT. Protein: CASSRDKFTGELFF.

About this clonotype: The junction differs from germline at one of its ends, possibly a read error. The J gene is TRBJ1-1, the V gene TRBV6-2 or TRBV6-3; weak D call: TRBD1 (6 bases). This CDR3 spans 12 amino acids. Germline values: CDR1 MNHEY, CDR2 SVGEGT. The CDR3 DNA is TGTGCCGGCAGTGGGGGCCCAACTGAAGCTTTCTTT. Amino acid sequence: CAGSGGPTEAFF.

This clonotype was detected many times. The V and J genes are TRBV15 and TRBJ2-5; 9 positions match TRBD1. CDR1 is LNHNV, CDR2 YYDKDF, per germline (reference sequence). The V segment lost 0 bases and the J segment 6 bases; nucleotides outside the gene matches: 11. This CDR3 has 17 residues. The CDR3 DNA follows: TGTGCCACCAGCAGAGATCTCACAGGGGGCGTGGAACAGACCCAGTACTTC. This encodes CATSRDLTGGVEQTQYF.

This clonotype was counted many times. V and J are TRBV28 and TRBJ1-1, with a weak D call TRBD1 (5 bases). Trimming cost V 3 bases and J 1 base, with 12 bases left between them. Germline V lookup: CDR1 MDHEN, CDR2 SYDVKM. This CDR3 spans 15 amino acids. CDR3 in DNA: TGTGCCAGCAGTTTGGGAGGGGCCCAGAACACTGAAGCTTTCTTT. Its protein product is CASSLGGAQNTEAFF.

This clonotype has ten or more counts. CDR3 sequence: CASSARLAGGYNEQFF. The CDR3 nucleotides are TGTGCCAGCAGTGCCAGACTAGCGGGGGGCTACAATGAGCAGTTCTTC. The chain carries TRBV6-1 and TRBJ2-1; 13 nucleotides align to TRBD2. CDR3 length: 16 residues. The J segment lost 3 bases and the V segment lost 4 bases, leaving 3 bases of the junction unmatched. Germline V gene sequence: CDR1 MNHNS, CDR2 SASEGT.

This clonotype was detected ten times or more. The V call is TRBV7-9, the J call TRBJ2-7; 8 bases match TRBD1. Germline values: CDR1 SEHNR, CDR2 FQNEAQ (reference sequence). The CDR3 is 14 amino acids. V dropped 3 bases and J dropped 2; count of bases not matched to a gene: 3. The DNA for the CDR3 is TGTGCCAGCAGCTTCGGGACAGGAACCTACGAGCAGTACTTC. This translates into CASSFGTGTYEQYF.

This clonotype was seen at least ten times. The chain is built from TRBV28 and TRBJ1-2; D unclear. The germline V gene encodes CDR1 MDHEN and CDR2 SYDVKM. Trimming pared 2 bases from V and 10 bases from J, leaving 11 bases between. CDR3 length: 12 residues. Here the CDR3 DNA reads TGTGCCAGCAGTTTAAAGCCCCTCGACTACACCTTC. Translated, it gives CASSLKPLDYTF.

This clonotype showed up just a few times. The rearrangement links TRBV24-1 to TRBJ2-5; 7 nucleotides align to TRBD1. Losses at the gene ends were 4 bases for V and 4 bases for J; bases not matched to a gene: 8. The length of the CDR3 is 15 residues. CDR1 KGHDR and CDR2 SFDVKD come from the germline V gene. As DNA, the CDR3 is TGTGCCACCAGTGACCCCGGGACAGAGGGAGAGACCCAGTACTTC. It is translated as CATSDPGTEGETQYF.

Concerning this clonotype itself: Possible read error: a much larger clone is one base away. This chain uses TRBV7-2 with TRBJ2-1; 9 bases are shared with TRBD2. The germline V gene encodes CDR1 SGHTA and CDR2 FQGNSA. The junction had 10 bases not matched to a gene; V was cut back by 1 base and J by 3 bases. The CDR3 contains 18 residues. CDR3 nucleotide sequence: TGTGCCAGCAGCTTAGTACCCCTTAGCGGGAGTCACTACAATGAGCAGTTCTTC. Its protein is CASSLVPLSGSHYNEQFF.

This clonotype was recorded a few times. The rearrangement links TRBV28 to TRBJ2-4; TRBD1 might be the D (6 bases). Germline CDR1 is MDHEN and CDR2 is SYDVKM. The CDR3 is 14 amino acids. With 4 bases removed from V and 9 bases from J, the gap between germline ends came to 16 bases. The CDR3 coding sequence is TGTGCCAGCAGTTCTAACAGGGACCTGGGCATTCAGTACTTC. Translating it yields CASSSNRDLGIQYF.

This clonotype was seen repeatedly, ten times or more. CDR3 region: CSALPGVGQPQHF. CDR3 nucleotide sequence: TGCAGTGCTCTTCCAGGGGTGGGTCAGCCCCAGCATTTT. The rearrangement uses TRBV20-1 and TRBJ1-5; weak D call: TRBD1 (6 bases). The germline CDR1 and CDR2 sequences are DFQATT and SNEGSKA (reference sequence). CDR3 length: 13 residues. V lost 5 bases and J lost 6, with 14 bases in between.

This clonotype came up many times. CDR3 in amino acids: CATSRVRTGGKNNEQFF. DNA for the CDR3: TGTGCCACCAGCAGAGTCCGAACGGGCGGGAAAAACAATGAGCAGTTCTTC. This chain connects TRBV15 to TRBJ2-1; D is possibly TRBD2 (6 bases). In germline, CDR1 is LNHNV, CDR2 YYDKDF (reference sequence). The germline V and J ends were trimmed by 1 base and 5 bases, with 18 bases remaining between them. The CDR3 spans 17 residues. Full variable domain (rest looked up from reference TRBV15 and TRBJ2-1): DAMVIQNPRYQVTQFGKPVTLSCSQTLNHNVMYWYQQKSSQAPKLLFHYYDKDFNNEADTPDNFQSRRPNTSFCFLDIRSPGLGDTAMYLCATSRVRTGGKNNEQFFGPGTRLTVL.

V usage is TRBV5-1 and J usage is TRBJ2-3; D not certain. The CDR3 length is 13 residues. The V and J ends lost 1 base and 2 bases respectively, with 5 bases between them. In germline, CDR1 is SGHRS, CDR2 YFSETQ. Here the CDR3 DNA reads TGCGCCAGCAGCTTGCGAACCACAGATACGCAGTATTTT. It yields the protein CASSLRTTDTQYF.

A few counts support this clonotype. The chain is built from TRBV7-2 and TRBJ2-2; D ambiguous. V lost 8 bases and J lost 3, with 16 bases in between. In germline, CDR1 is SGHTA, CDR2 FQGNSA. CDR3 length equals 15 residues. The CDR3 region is CASCPWTPDTGELFF. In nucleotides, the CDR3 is TGTGCCAGCTGCCCCTGGACCCCGGACACCGGGGAGCTGTTTTTT.

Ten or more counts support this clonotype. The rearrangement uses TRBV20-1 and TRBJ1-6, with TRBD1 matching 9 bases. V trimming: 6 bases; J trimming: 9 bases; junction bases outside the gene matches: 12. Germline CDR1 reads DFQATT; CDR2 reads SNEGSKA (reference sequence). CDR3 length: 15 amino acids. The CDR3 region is CSAPGQGLRISPLHF. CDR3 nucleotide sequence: TGCAGTGCGCCGGGACAGGGTCTTAGGATTTCACCCCTCCACTTT.

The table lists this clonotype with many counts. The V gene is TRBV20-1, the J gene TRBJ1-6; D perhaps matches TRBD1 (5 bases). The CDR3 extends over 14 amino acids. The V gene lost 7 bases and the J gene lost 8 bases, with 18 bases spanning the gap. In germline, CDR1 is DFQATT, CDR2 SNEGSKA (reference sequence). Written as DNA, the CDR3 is TGCAGTGACAGTCCGGGACGGCTAGATTCACCCCTCCACTTT. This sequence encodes CSDSPGRLDSPLHF.

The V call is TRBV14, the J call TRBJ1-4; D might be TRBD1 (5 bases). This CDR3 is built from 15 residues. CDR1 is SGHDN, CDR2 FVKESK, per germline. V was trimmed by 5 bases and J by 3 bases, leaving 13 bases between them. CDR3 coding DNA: TGTGCCAGCAGCTCCGCGAGGGGAGCTAATGAAAAACTGTTTTTT. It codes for CASSSARGANEKLFF.

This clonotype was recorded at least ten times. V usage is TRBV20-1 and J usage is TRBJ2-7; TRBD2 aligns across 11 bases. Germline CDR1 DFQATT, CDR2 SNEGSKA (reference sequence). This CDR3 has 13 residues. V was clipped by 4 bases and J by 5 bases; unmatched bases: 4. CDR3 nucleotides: TGCAGTGCTAACTGGGGACTAGCGGACGAGCAGTACTTC. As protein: CSANWGLADEQYF.